This TCR beta chain was recovered during a study of Ad26.COV2.S vaccination and SARS-CoV-2 variants. Study-level findings and limits: There was reportedly substantial breadth in spike-specific CD8+ and CD4+ T cell responses after vaccination. It was found that vaccine and placebo recipients had similar non-spike TCR breadth.

This CDR3 is 14 amino acids long. CDR1 and CDR2 (germline): SEHNR, FQNEAQ (reference sequence). V was cut by 7 bases and J by 1 base, with 14 bases left in between. Generated by immunoSEQ multiplex PCR, the TCRdb table keeps only in-frame clones and is missing some. The table includes some 180,000 clones, around 88% detected once. Worth noting for this clone: Its matching antigen is unknown.

This chain uses TRBV7-9 with TRBJ2-7, with D hard to call. This clonotype originated in a human donor who had recovered from COVID-19. This sample comprised peripheral blood, obtained after recovery from COVID-19. The CDR3 nucleotides read TGTGCCAGCATCCCTGACACCGAATCCTACGAGCAGTACTTC. As protein: CASIPDTESYEQYF.